The clone carrying this TCR beta chain was picked up a small number of times. Its antigen is still unknown. CDR3 length: 16 amino acids. V lost 0 bases to trimming and J lost 6 bases; unmatched junction nucleotides: 8. Germline V gene data show CDR1 as ENHRY and CDR2 as SYGVKD. This specimen belongs to a study of blood T cells in healthy people across ages. Study in general: Template switching retrieved approximately one barcoded beta molecule for each two T cells.

General observations from the study: Unsorted PBMCs blocked a conclusive comparison of naive and antigen-experienced cells.

It was with a sample-barcoded 5' primer and a J-beta primer mix that a second PCR of about 7 to 12 cycles was run. TCRdb processed the 5' RACE reads anew with MiXCR; each CDR3 protein has one entry. This sample has about 680,000 distinct CDR3 sequences, with around half found just once. Donor samples were obtained from healthy Caucasian individuals from Russia, aged about 6 to 95. Sequencing used blood. This TCR was sampled from a woman aged 55-69 years in good health. The V gene is TRBV10-3, the J gene TRBJ1-5; the match to TRBD1 covers 7 bases. The CDR3 protein is CAISESSRQGIQPQHF. Here the CDR3 DNA reads TGTGCCATCAGTGAGTCGAGTAGACAGGGTATTCAGCCCCAGCATTTT.